This T cell receptor beta chain was captured in a study of beta chain features in type 1 diabetes. Study findings and constraints: In every one of the four CD4+ subsets, TCRB CDR3s were moderately but significantly shorter in Type 1 diabetes patients. The study found fewer insertions and more deletions at VDJ junctions in type 1 diabetes patients. Highly expressing activated T cells could be over-counted with a cDNA template.

Central memory, naive, regulatory and stem cell-like memory CD4+ cells were sorted by CD45RO/CCR7/CD25/CD127/CD95/CD27. Every sorted population was more than 98% pure. As concerns this clone: Antigen: not known.

Every isolated RNA sample was fully reverse transcribed, so sequencing captured expressed TCRB transcripts. Measured with immunoSEQ multiplex PCR; TCRdb has only the in-frame clones, and not every one. This table holds approximately 280,000 clones, over 12% found once. CDR1 is SGHDT and CDR2 is YYEEEE in the germline V gene. V lost 4 bases to trimming and J lost 7 bases; unmatched junction nucleotides: 5. The CDR3 totals 13 residues. The chain has TRBV5-6 and TRBJ2-1; 7 bases agree with TRBD2. Sequencing input: naive CD4+ T cells from blood. The TCR comes from a man aged 18 to 29 with type 1 diabetes. CDR3 DNA: TGTGCCAGCAGCCCGAGACTAGCAAATGAGCAGTTCTTC. Residues: CASSPRLANEQFF.